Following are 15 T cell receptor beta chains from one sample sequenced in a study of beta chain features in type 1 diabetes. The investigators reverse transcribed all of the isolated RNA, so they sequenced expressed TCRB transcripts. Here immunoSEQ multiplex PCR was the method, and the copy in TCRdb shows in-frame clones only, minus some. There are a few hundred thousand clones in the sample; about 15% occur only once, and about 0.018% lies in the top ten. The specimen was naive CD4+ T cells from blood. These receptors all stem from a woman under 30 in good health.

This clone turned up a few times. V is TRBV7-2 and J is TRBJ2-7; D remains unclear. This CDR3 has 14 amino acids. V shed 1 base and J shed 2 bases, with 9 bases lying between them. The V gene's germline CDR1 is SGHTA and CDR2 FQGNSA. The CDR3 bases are TGTGCCAGCAGCTTAGACGGCAGGACCTACGAGCAGTACTTC. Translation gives CASSLDGRTYEQYF.

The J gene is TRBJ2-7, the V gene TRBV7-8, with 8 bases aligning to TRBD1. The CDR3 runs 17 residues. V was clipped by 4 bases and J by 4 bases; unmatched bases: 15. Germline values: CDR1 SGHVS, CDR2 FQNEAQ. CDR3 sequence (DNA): TGTGCCAGCAGCTCCGGCCGGGACAGGAATCCATTTTACGAGCAGTACTTC. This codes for CASSSGRDRNPFYEQYF. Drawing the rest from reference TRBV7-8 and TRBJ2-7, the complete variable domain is GAGVSQSPRYKVAKRGQDVALRCDPISGHVSLFWYQQALGQGPEFLTYFQNEAQLDKSGLPSDRFFAERPEGSVSTLKIQRTQQEDSAVYLCASSSGRDRNPFYEQYFGPGTRLTVT.

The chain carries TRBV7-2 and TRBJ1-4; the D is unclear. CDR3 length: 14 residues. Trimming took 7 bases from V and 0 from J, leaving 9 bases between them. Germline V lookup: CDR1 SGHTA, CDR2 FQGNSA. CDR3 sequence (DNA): TGTGCCAGCACCCACTATTCAACTAATGAAAAACTGTTTTTT. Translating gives CASTHYSTNEKLFF. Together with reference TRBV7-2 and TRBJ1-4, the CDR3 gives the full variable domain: GAGVSQSPSNKVTEKGKDVELRCDPISGHTALYWYRQSLGQGLEFLIYFQGNSAPDKSGLPSDRFSAERTGGSVSTLTIQRTQQEDSAVYLCASTHYSTNEKLFFGSGTQLSVL.

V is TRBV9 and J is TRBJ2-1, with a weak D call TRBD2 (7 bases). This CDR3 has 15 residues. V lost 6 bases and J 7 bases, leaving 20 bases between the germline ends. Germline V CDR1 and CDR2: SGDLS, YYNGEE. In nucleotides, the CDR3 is TGTGCCAGCACCCCCCTTGGGGGGCGGGGGAATGAGCAGTTCTTC. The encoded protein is CASTPLGGRGNEQFF.

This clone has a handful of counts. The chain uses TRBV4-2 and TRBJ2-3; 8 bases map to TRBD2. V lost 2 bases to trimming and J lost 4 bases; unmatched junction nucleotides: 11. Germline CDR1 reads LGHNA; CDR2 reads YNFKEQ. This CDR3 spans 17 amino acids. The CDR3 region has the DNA TGTGCCAGCAGCCAAACTATAGCGGGACCTCTCTCAGATACGCAGTATTTT. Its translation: CASSQTIAGPLSDTQYF.

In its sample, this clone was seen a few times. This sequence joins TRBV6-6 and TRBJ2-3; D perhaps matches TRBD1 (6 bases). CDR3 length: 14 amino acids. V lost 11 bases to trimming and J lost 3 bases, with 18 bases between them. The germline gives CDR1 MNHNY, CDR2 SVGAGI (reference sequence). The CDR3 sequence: CALSRQGMTDTQYF. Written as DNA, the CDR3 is TGTGCCCTTTCCAGGCAGGGGATGACAGATACGCAGTATTTT.

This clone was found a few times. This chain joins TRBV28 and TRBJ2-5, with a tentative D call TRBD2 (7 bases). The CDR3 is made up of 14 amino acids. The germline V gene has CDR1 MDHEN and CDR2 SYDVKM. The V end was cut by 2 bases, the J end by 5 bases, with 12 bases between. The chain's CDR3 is CASSLGGGRETQYF. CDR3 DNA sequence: TGTGCCAGCAGTTTAGGGGGGGGCAGGGAGACCCAGTACTTC.

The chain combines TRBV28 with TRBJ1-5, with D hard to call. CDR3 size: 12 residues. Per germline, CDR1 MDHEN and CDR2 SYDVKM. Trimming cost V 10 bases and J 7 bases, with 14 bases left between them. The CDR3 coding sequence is TGTGCCATCAAGAGGCGGGTGCAGCCCCAGCATTTT. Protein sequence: CAIKRRVQPQHF.

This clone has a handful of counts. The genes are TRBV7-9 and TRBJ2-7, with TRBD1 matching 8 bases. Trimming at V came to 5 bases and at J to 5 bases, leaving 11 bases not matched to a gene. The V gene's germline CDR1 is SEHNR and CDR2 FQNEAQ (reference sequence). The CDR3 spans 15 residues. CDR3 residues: CASSADQGARNEQYF. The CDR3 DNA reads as TGTGCCAGCAGCGCCGACCAGGGGGCGCGGAACGAGCAGTACTTC.

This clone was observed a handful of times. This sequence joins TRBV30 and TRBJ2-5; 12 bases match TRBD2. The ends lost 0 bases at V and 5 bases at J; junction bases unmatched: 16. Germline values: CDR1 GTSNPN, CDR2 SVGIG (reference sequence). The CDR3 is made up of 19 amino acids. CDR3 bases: TGTGCCTGGAGTGTACTTACCCCTAGCGGGAGGGCCCTGGTTGAGACCCAGTACTTC. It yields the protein CAWSVLTPSGRALVETQYF.

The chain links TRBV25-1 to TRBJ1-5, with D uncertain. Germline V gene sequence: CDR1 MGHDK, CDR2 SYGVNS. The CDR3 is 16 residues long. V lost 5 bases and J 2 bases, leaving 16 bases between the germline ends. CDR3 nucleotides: TGTGCCAGCAGTTTAGGACTCGGCTACGGCAATCAGCCCCAGCATTTT. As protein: CASSLGLGYGNQPQHF.

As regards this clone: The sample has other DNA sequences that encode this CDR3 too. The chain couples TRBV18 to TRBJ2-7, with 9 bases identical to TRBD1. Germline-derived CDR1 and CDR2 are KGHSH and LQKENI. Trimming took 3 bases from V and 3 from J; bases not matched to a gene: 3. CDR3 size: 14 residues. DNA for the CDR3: TGTGCCAGCTCACCGGGGACAGGGATCTACGAGCAGTACTTC. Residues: CASSPGTGIYEQYF.

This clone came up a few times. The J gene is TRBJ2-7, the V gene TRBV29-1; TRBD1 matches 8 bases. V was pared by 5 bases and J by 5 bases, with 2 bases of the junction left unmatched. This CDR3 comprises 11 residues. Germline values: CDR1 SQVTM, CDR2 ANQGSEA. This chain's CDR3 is CSVQGANEQYF. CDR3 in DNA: TGCAGCGTTCAGGGGGCGAACGAGCAGTACTTC.

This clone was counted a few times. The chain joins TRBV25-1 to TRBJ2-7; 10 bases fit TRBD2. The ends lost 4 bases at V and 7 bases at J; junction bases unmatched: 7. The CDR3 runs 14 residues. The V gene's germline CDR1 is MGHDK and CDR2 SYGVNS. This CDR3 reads CASSGLAGVVEQYF. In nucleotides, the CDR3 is TGTGCCAGCAGTGGGCTAGCGGGAGTGGTGGAGCAGTACTTC.

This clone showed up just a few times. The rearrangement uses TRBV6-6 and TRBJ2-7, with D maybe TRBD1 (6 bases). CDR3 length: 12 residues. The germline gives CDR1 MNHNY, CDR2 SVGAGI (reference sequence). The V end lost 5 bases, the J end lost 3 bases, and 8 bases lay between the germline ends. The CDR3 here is CASSLGGYEQYF. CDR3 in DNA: TGTGCCAGCAGTCTAGGGGGCTACGAGCAGTACTTC.